A single sample is the source of the 9 T cell receptor beta chains below, sequenced in a study of response to subunit inactivated influenza vaccine. TCRdb independently ran MiXCR on the RT-PCR reads; one entry per CDR3 protein. The sample includes about 610,000 distinct CDR3 sequences, less than 15% of them seen just once. This sample comprised PBMCs from blood, obtained 12 days after vaccination. These receptors all come from a man aged 50 to 59 who received an inactivated influenza vaccine.

This clonotype was counted a few times. This chain connects TRBV7-8 to TRBJ1-6; D remains ambiguous. Trimming left V 5 bases short and J 10 bases short, with 12 bases between. Germline V gene lookup returns CDR1 SGHVS and CDR2 FQNEAQ. The CDR3 runs 13 residues. The CDR3: CASSPRSGSPLHF. As DNA, the CDR3 is TGTGCCAGCAGCCCACGCTCGGGGTCACCCCTCCACTTT.

The table lists this clonotype with a few counts. The chain recombines TRBV9 with TRBJ2-1, with 7 bases fitting TRBD1. The germline gives CDR1 SGDLS, CDR2 YYNGEE. The length of the CDR3 is 14 residues. J was trimmed by 0 bases and V by 8 bases; bases with no gene match: 5. The CDR3 DNA sequence: TGTGCCAGTACCAGACAGGGCTCCTACAATGAGCAGTTCTTC. This encodes CASTRQGSYNEQFF.

This clonotype occurred a few times. V and J are TRBV4-3 and TRBJ1-6, with D possibly matching TRBD1 (5 bases). Trimming cost V 1 base and J 8 bases, with 15 bases left between them. This CDR3 is 16 amino acids long. The V gene's germline CDR1 is LGHNA and CDR2 YSLEER. The DNA for the CDR3 is TGCGCCAGCAGCCAAGCTTCGCAGGGCGTAGATTCACCCCTCCACTTT. Residues: CASSQASQGVDSPLHF.

The rearrangement links TRBV20-1 to TRBJ1-1; D possibly corresponds to TRBD1 (6 bases). From germline, CDR1 is DFQATT and CDR2 SNEGSKA (reference sequence). The CDR3 has 14 residues. V lost 0 bases to trimming and J lost 0 bases, with 8 bases between them. In DNA, the CDR3 is TGCAGTGCTAGAGATGGACAGTTGAACACTGAAGCTTTCTTT. This encodes CSARDGQLNTEAFF.

This chain's CDR3 is CASSQDIGEQFF. The CDR3 nucleotides are TGTGCCAGCAGCCAAGATATAGGTGAGCAGTTCTTC. The chain employs TRBV3-1 and TRBJ2-1; D gene ambiguous. Trimming removed 0 bases from V and 9 bases from J, with 6 bases in between. Germline lookup yields CDR1 LGHDT and CDR2 YNNKEL (reference sequence). The length of the CDR3 is 12 residues.

DNA of the CDR3: TGTGCCAGCAGTTTAGGCAGCAACAATGAAAAACTGTTTTTT. Its translation: CASSLGSNNEKLFF. The rearrangement uses TRBV12-3 or TRBV12-4 and TRBJ1-4; unclear D gene. CDR3 length equals 14 residues. V gave up 1 base and J gave up 5 bases, with 8 bases separating them.

This chain uses TRBV27 with TRBJ2-7, with 7 bases aligning to TRBD1. Germline CDR1 is MNHEY and CDR2 is SMNVEV (reference sequence). The CDR3 runs to 17 residues. Trimming at V came to 3 bases and at J to 0 bases, leaving 11 bases not matched to a gene. The CDR3 spells CASSFRTRQGYSYEQYF. The CDR3, as DNA: TGTGCCAGCAGTTTCCGAACCCGACAGGGCTACTCCTACGAGCAGTACTTC.

This clonotype was seen at least ten times. The chain joins TRBV3-1 to TRBJ2-7, with D perhaps TRBD2 (6 bases). In germline, CDR1 is LGHDT, CDR2 YNNKEL (reference sequence). The germline V and J ends were trimmed by 4 bases and 4 bases, with 17 bases remaining between them. The CDR3 spans 15 residues. CDR3: CASSLTGTGVYEQYF. CDR3 sequence (DNA): TGTGCCAGCAGCCTAACCGGGACGGGAGTTTACGAGCAGTACTTC.

This clonotype was seen more than once but under ten times. The gene calls are TRBV30 and TRBJ2-5; D remains unclear. Trimming took 4 bases from V and 2 from J, leaving 11 bases between them. The germline gives CDR1 GTSNPN, CDR2 SVGIG (reference sequence). The CDR3 is 13 residues long. The DNA for the CDR3 is TGTGCCTGGACGTCTACCTCTCAAGAGACCCAGTACTTC. Translated: CAWTSTSQETQYF.